This T cell receptor beta chain was obtained from a study of cytomegalovirus exposure and HLA in healthy donors. V was clipped by 4 bases and J by 9 bases; unmatched bases: 5. The CDR3 consists of 14 residues. The germline CDR1 and CDR2 sequences are MGHDK and SYGVNS. The PCR was carried out with 60 Vbeta primers and 13 Jbeta primers. Sequencing was performed with immunoSEQ multiplex PCR; in TCRdb, only in-frame clones are kept and a portion is missing. The sample table includes 100,000 to 150,000 clones. Material for sequencing was PBMCs. This clonotype was obtained from a man between 18 and 35 years old in good health and CMV-seronegative. V is TRBV25-1 and J is TRBJ2-1; the match to TRBD2 covers 11 bases. The CDR3 nucleotides read TGTGCCAGCAGTGTACTAGCGGGAGTGGGTGAGCAGTTCTTC. Translation gives CASSVLAGVGEQFF.